This is a list of T cell receptor beta chains from one sample in a study of T cell repertoires in cytomegalovirus infection. Each CDR3 protein is one row after TCRdb ran MiXCR on the reads. The sample contains about 270,000 distinct CDR3 sequences, around 20% of which appear only once. Their antigens remain unidentified. Source: cultured PBMCs, taken from culture after CMV antigen stimulation. The receptors stem from a human donor in good health (CMV status not recorded). Some clones in this sample may be carry-over from other donors' samples. The CDR3 runs from the conserved cysteine through the conserved F or W. A D gene is named only where the DNA matches it firmly. Only part of the rows carry a size: once, few, many, or a class if the clone is expanded.

J gene,D gene,V gene,clone size,CDR3 DNA,CDR3 protein
TRBJ1-3,-,TRBV19,-,TGTGCCAGTAGTCCTGGTTTCCTGGCCGGTGGAAACACCATATATTTT,CASSPGFLAGGNTIYF
TRBJ2-1,-,TRBV6-6,-,TGTGCCAGCATCCCGGGACTCCCCGGGAGCGATGAGCAGTTCTTC,CASIPGLPGSDEQFF
TRBJ2-6,-,TRBV7-3,-,TGTGCCAGCAGCCCCGGTCATGGGTACTCTGGGGCCAACGTCCTGACTTTC,CASSPGHGYSGANVLTF
TRBJ2-1,TRBD2,TRBV7-2,many,TGTGCCAGCAGCTTTAGCGGGAAATCCTACAATGAGCAGTTCTTC,CASSFSGKSYNEQFF
TRBJ1-4,TRBD1,TRBV4-1,-,TGCGCCAGCAGCCCGGGACAGGGATTAGATAATGAAAAACTGTTTTTT,CASSPGQGLDNEKLFF
TRBJ1-1,-,TRBV7-8,many,TGTGCCAGCAGCATGAACAGGGAAGCTTTCTTT,CASSMNREAFF
TRBJ2-1,-,TRBV6-2/TRBV6-3,many,TGTGCCAGCAGTTACTTCAACAATGAGCAGTTCTTC,CASSYFNNEQFF
TRBJ2-3,-,TRBV7-2,many,TGTGCCAGCAGCCCACTACTTAGAAGCACAGATACGCAGTATTTT,CASSPLLRSTDTQYF
TRBJ2-7,-,TRBV20-1,-,TGCAGTGCTAGTTCCAGACTAGAGCCTTACGAGCAGTACTTC,CSASSRLEPYEQYF
TRBJ2-3,-,TRBV20-1,few,TGCAGTGCGGCCCGGTGGGGGGAAGATACGCAGTATTTT,CSAARWGEDTQYF
TRBJ1-2,TRBD1,TRBV7-2,many,TGTGCCAGCAGCGTTGACAGGGGTGGTGGCTACACCTTC,CASSVDRGGGYTF
TRBJ1-2,TRBD1,TRBV19,-,TGTGCCAGTAGTATATTGACAGGGACCGGCTATGGCTACACCTTC,CASSILTGTGYGYTF
TRBJ2-1,TRBD2,TRBV19,-,TGTGCCAGTAGTATAGAGGCTAGCGGCACCTACAATGAGCAGTTCTTC,CASSIEASGTYNEQFF
TRBJ2-5,TRBD2,TRBV12-3/TRBV12-4,many,TGTGCCAGCAGTCAAACTAGCGCAAACGCCCAGTACTTC,CASSQTSANAQYF
TRBJ1-5,-,TRBV6-1,many,TGTGCCAGCAGTGAATTTCCGGGGCGGACGGATCAGCCCCAGCATTTT,CASSEFPGRTDQPQHF
TRBJ2-7,-,TRBV12-3/TRBV12-4,few,TGTGCCAGCAGGCCCCGGGACCGAGGCTACGAGCAGTACTTC,CASRPRDRGYEQYF
TRBJ1-4,-,TRBV12-3/TRBV12-4,many,TGTGCCAGCAGTCTCCGGACTGCTGCAAACGAAAAACTGTTTTTT,CASSLRTAANEKLFF
TRBJ2-1,-,TRBV20-1,once,TGCAGTGCTAGAGTGCTAGCGAGGAATGAGCAGTTCTTC,CSARVLARNEQFF
TRBJ1-1,-,TRBV27,-,TGTGCCAGCAGTACCCCAGGAAAGGGAAACACTGAAGCTTTCTTT,CASSTPGKGNTEAFF
TRBJ2-1,TRBD2,TRBV28,few,TGTGCCAGCAGTTTATTGTCTAGCGGGAACAATGAGCAGTTCTTC,CASSLLSSGNNEQFF
TRBJ1-1,-,TRBV7-6,many,TGTGCCAGCAGCCCCGGGGACCGCGCGACGGCTTTCTTT,CASSPGDRATAFF
TRBJ1-5,-,TRBV28,-,TGTGCCAGCAGTTTAGGGCCCCAGGGTCGAAGCAATCAGCCCCAGCATTTT,CASSLGPQGRSNQPQHF
TRBJ2-1,TRBD2,TRBV19,few,TGTGCCAGTAGTATCCAAGCGGGAGCTTTGAATGAGCAGTTCTTC,CASSIQAGALNEQFF
TRBJ2-3,-,TRBV11-2,-,TGTGCCAGCAGCTGGGCGGCAGATACGCAGTATTTT,CASSWAADTQYF
TRBJ2-4,-,TRBV7-2,many,TGTGCCAGCAGCTTAGGACGGACTCCAAACATTCAGTACTTC,CASSLGRTPNIQYF
TRBJ2-7,TRBD2,TRBV7-3,many,TGTGCCAGCAGCGCCAACGGGGGGACCTACGAGCAGTACTTC,CASSANGGTYEQYF
TRBJ2-3,TRBD2,TRBV30,-,TGTGCCTGGAGTGTAGGCGGGGGAGATACGCAGTATTTT,CAWSVGGGDTQYF
TRBJ2-6,-,TRBV29-1,-,TGCAGCGTTGAATCAGTACCCGGGGCCAACGTCCTGACTTTC,CSVESVPGANVLTF
TRBJ1-1,TRBD1,TRBV7-3,few,TGTGCCAGCAGCCCGACAGGGTCAGGCACTGAAGCTTTCTTT,CASSPTGSGTEAFF
TRBJ2-2,-,TRBV28,few,TGTGCCAGCAGTTTGGTTCTCCGCACCGGGGAGCTGTTTTTT,CASSLVLRTGELFF
TRBJ2-1,-,TRBV7-2,many,TGTGCCAGCAGCTACCGACAGGCCTACAATGAGCAGTTCTTC,CASSYRQAYNEQFF
TRBJ2-5,TRBD2,TRBV7-7,-,TGTGCTAGCAGCTTAATGAGCGGGAGGGATGGAGAGACCCAGTACTTC,CASSLMSGRDGETQYF
TRBJ1-1,-,TRBV6-2/TRBV6-3,many,TGTGCCAGCTCTCCCAACCGGGCGGGAACTGAAGCTTTCTTT,CASSPNRAGTEAFF
TRBJ2-1,-,TRBV19,few,TGTGCCAGTAGCCTTCGGGGTCCGCCCTTTCGAGAGCAGTTCTTC,CASSLRGPPFREQFF
TRBJ2-4,TRBD2,TRBV12-3/TRBV12-4,many,TGTGCCAGCAGTTCCGCTAGCGGGAAGTTTGTCAAAAACATTCAGTACTTC,CASSSASGKFVKNIQYF
TRBJ1-5,-,TRBV4-3,few,TGCGCCAGCAGCCAAGAGCTACAGGGAGAGCCGGGGGGCCAGCATTTT,CASSQELQGEPGGQHF
TRBJ2-1,TRBD2,TRBV6-1,few,TGTGCCAGCACGGGGGGGAGCAATGAGCAGTTCTTC,CASTGGSNEQFF
TRBJ2-7,TRBD1,TRBV19,-,TGTGCCAGTAGCCCGGGACAGAGAGCCCACGAGCAGTACTTC,CASSPGQRAHEQYF
TRBJ1-1,-,TRBV19,few,TGTGCCAGTATGACGCAGGGCTTTATGAACACTGAAGCTTTCTTT,CASMTQGFMNTEAFF
TRBJ1-5,-,TRBV12-5,-,TGTGCTAGTGGTTTAGGACTTACGGGTCAGCCCCAGCATTTT,CASGLGLTGQPQHF
TRBJ2-3,-,TRBV7-8,many,TGTGCCAGCAGCTTGGTAGCGAGGGGGGATACGCAGTATTTT,CASSLVARGDTQYF
TRBJ2-1,-,TRBV4-1,-,TGCGCCAGCAGCCGGATAGGGGCCAATGAGCAGTTCTTC,CASSRIGANEQFF
TRBJ2-5,-,TRBV6-5,few,TGTGCCAGCAGGGGATTCAGTGGGGAGACCCAGTACTTC,CASRGFSGETQYF
TRBJ1-1,-,TRBV5-4,few,TGTGCCAGCAGCTTGGAGTCACGAAACACTGAAGCTTTCTTT,CASSLESRNTEAFF
TRBJ2-5,TRBD2,TRBV11-2,-,TGTGCCAGCAGCTTGGAAGGGGGACTAGCGGGAGTCCCCCAAGAGACCCAGTACTTC,CASSLEGGLAGVPQETQYF